The T cell receptor beta chain described here comes from a study of blood T cell repertoires in COVID-19. Study background: COVID-19 samples collected from the United States, Italy and Spain covered acute and convalescent phases. Nucleic acid was either cDNA or gDNA, and it came from T cells, B-cell-depleted T cells, or PBMCs.

V was clipped by 3 bases and J by 7 bases; unmatched bases: 8. The germline CDR1 and CDR2 sequences are MNHNS and SASEGT. CDR3 length: 16 amino acids. As handled by the study authors: Reference gene primers were amplified, and this amplification served to estimate nucleated cell counts. Some clones are missing from TCRdb's copy, which holds only in-frame ones; the method was immunoSEQ multiplex PCR. That table gives V, J and clone size, and the DNA gave D and trimming. The repertoire holds roughly 170,000 clones, with over 60% as singletons. The sample taken for sequencing was peripheral blood. This TCR was recovered from a woman in her 70s with acute or convalescent COVID-19. This chain joins TRBV6-1 and TRBJ2-1; 11 positions match TRBD1. The CDR3 DNA reads as TGTGCCAGCAGTGAGGGGGGACAGGGGGTTAGGAATGAGCAGTTCTTC. Amino acid sequence: CASSEGGQGVRNEQFF.